A single sample is the source of the 7 T cell receptor beta chains below, sequenced in a study of T cell repertoires in cytomegalovirus infection. One entry per CDR3 protein, called by TCRdb with MiXCR from the reads. The sample shows 560,000 or so distinct CDR3 sequences, approximately 15% of them seen only once. Sequencing was performed on CD8+ T cells from PBMCs. All receptors derive from a human donor in good health (CMV status not recorded). Some clones in this sample may be carry-over from other donors' samples.

At least ten counts were recorded for this clonotype. The chain couples TRBV7-2 to TRBJ1-2; D remains ambiguous. The CDR3 runs 13 residues. V was clipped by 5 bases and J by 3 bases, with 10 bases between them. Germline V lookup: CDR1 SGHTA, CDR2 FQGNSA. CDR3 region: CASSDTVDYGYTF. The CDR3 region has the DNA TGTGCCAGCAGCGATACAGTAGACTATGGCTACACCTTC.

This clonotype occurred a few times. The chain uses TRBV7-9 and TRBJ1-1, with TRBD1 matching 9 bases. CDR3 length: 15 amino acids. CDR1 and CDR2 (germline): SEHNR, FQNEAQ (reference sequence). J lost 0 bases, V lost 5 bases, and 4 bases had no gene match. CDR3: CASSQTGGVNTEAFF. CDR3 nucleotides: TGTGCCAGCAGCCAGACAGGGGGGGTGAACACTGAAGCTTTCTTT.

This clonotype appeared a few times. This chain links TRBV3-1 with TRBJ2-1; D possibly uses TRBD1 or TRBD2 (6 bases each). The CDR3 has 16 amino acids. CDR1 and CDR2 (germline): LGHDT, YNNKEL (reference sequence). V was cut by 0 bases and J by 0 bases, with 9 bases left in between. The CDR3: CASSQETGASYNEQFF. CDR3 bases: TGTGCCAGCAGCCAAGAAACGGGGGCCTCCTACAATGAGCAGTTCTTC.

This clonotype has ten or more counts. The chain is built from TRBV28 and TRBJ1-5; D unclear. V was trimmed by 7 bases and J by 5 bases, leaving 21 bases between them. The CDR3 runs 16 residues. CDR1 is MDHEN and CDR2 is SYDVKM in the germline V gene. The CDR3 sequence: CASTVLWDSQHQPQHF. In nucleotides, the CDR3 is TGTGCCAGCACAGTGTTGTGGGATTCGCAGCATCAGCCCCAGCATTTT. The whole variable domain, filled in from reference TRBV28 and TRBJ1-5, reads DVKVTQSSRYLVKRTGEKVFLECVQDMDHENMFWYRQDPGLGLRLIYFSYDVKMKEKGDIPEGYSVSREKKERFSLILESASTNQTSMYLCASTVLWDSQHQPQHFGDGTRLSIL.

As to this clonotype: This clone may be a read error of a much larger clone one base away. Likely a read error: the CDR3 ends without its conserved phenylalanine or tryptophan. The chain uses TRBV12-3 or TRBV12-4 and TRBJ2-6; D remains ambiguous. This CDR3 is built from 14 residues. V was pared by 10 bases and J by 3 bases, with 13 bases between. CDR3 residues: CAIVPGRGANVLTL. The CDR3 nucleotides read TGTGCCATCGTACCGGGCCGTGGGGCCAACGTCCTGACTTTA.

The chain uses TRBV29-1 and TRBJ1-2; D remains ambiguous. The V end was cut by 0 bases, the J end by 6 bases, with 8 bases between. CDR1 is SQVTM and CDR2 is ANQGSEA in the germline V gene. The CDR3 has 12 amino acids. As DNA, the CDR3 is TGCAGCGTTGAAGATGGCCGCGATGGCTACACCTTC. Its translation: CSVEDGRDGYTF.

Note on this clonotype: An end of the junction does not agree with germline; a read error may underlie this. V usage is TRBV5-5 and J usage is TRBJ1-2, with D perhaps TRBD1 (5 bases). The CDR3 has 15 residues. Germline V gives CDR1 SGHKS, CDR2 YYEKEE (reference sequence). CDR3 residues: CANSVDTKYNYGYTF. The CDR3 bases are TGTGCCAACAGCGTGGACACGAAATATAACTATGGCTACACCTTC.